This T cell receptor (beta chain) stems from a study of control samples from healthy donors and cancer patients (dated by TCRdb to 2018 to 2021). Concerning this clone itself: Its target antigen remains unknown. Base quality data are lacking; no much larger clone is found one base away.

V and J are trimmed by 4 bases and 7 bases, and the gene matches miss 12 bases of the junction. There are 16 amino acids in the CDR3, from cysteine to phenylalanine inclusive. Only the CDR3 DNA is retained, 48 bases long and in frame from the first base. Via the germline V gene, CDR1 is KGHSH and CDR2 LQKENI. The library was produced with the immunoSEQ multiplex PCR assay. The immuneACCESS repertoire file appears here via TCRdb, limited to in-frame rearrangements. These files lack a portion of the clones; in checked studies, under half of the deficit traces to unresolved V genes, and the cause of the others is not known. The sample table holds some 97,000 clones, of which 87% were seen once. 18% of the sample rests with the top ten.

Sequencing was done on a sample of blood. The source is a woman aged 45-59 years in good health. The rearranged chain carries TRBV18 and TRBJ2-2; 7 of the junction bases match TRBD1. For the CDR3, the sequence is CASSLMTGPADGELFF. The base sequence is TGTGCCAGCTCACTGATGACAGGGCCGGCTGACGGGGAGCTGTTTTTT. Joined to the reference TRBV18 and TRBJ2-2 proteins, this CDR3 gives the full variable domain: NAGVMQNPRHLVRRRGQEARLRCSPMKGHSHVYWYRQLPEEGLKFMVYLQKENIIDESGMPKERFSAEFPKEGPSILRIQQVVRGDSAAYFCASSLMTGPADGELFFGEGSRLTVL.